This TCR beta chain was sequenced for a study of shared clonotypes between healthy human individuals. On the study more broadly: A couple of women and a few men aged 18 to 49 made up the donors.

Details on this clone: The antigen is undetermined.

Researchers divided each subset's genomic DNA evenly across several immunoSEQ plates. Sequencing was performed with immunoSEQ multiplex PCR; in TCRdb, only in-frame clones are kept and a portion is missing. There are approximately 500,000 clones in the sample; approximately 80% occur only once, and about 11% lies in the top ten. Trimming removed 2 bases at V and 7 bases at J, with 12 bases between. CDR1 and CDR2 from the germline V gene are SNHLY and FYNNEI. This CDR3 region has 14 residues. Overall study results and limits: Enrolling few donors narrowed the genetic and exposure-history diversity that was represented.

The sample was PBMCs. The TCR sequence derives from a woman between 40 and 55 years old in good health. Some clones in this sample may be carry-over from other donors' samples. The chain couples TRBV2 to TRBJ2-1; D gene uncertain. CDR3 protein: CASSEWASYNEQFF. The CDR3 DNA reads as TGTGCCAGCAGTGAATGGGCTAGTTATAATGAGCAGTTCTTC.